The TCR beta chain under discussion was sequenced for a study of shared clonotypes between healthy human individuals (dated by TCRdb to 2018 to 2020). Background on the whole study: Two women and a few men aged 18 to 49 years were included in the cohort. Each donor's leukapheresis produced roughly between roughly 0.85 and 10 billion PBMCs. Libraries were prepared and TCR repertoires were sequenced by different laboratories using diverse techniques, in order to increase sequencing depth and limit assay-specific biases. Blood TCR repertoires of a handful of healthy adults were deeply sequenced to estimate repertoire size and the extent of clonotype sharing between individuals.

Results the study describes overall, beyond this receptor: Based on pairwise subsampling, the degree of clonotype sharing among donors was expected to be affected by sequencing depth. The genetic and exposure-history diversity represented was limited by the small number of donors. Sampling was restricted to blood, and TCR repertoires in tissue are likely to differ from TCR repertoires in blood.

Taken from the germline V gene, the CDR1 and CDR2 loops are MDHEN and SYDVKM. The CDR3, from cysteine to phenylalanine, totals 14 residues. Just CDR3 DNA is preserved here, 42 bases in frame from base 1. Using the deep immunoSEQ assay, TCR CDR3 regions were amplified from genomic DNA by multiplex PCR. Extracted genomic DNA from each cell subset was distributed evenly across all wells of several immunoSEQ 96-well plates, and each plate was treated as a replicate. For unsorted PBMC, 250 to 350 ng genomic DNA, equal to roughly 33,000 T cell genomes, was loaded into each replicate PCR. Unsorted PBMC genomic DNA was sequenced across ten immunoSEQ deep assay plates. The purified libraries were quantified using a Qubit 3.0 fluorometer, sized with a Bioanalyzer 2100, and then quantified again using the KAPA Library Quantification kit. Every immunoSEQ 96-well plate was sequenced on a separate single-read 150-cycle Illumina NextSeq 550 flow cell. The authors processed their data as follows. Because only junctional sequences without quality scores were contained in the immunoSEQ output, filtering matching that applied to full-length reads could not be performed. Sequences were annotated with PyIR, a Python wrapper for IgBLAST v1.9, and V/J genes and CDR3 were assigned using IMGT germline references. Reads were removed for weak V/J assignments (E-value above 1e-6), missing CDR3, stop codons, out-of-frame junctions, or ambiguous translated residues. V3J clonotypes were defined as sequences sharing the same inferred V gene, J gene, and CDR3 amino acid sequence. To compute the percentage overlap between repertoires, the number of shared unique clonotypes was divided by the size of the smaller repertoire. Richness of each repertoire was evaluated using RTK rarefaction, the Chao1 estimator, and Recon v2.1 estimates of unobserved clonotypes. TCRdb holds this immuneACCESS table with in-frame rearrangements only. Some clones are missing; in checked studies, unresolved V genes explain under half, and the rest has no known cause. From that table come the V and J calls and clone size; the DNA was used to work out D and trimming. The sample table lists about half a million clones, less than 80% of them with a count of one. The ten largest clones represent 10% to 15% of the sample.

As regards this clone: Its antigen remains unidentified. Per-base qualities were not stored, and no clone one base away is much larger.

The donors were healthy, HIV-negative adults who had no recently reported acute infections or vaccinations. Every donor was a Caucasian adult living in Nashville, Tennessee, USA. In the unsorted samples, some 94 million PBMCs were counted, and genomic DNA was extracted using the QIAamp DNA Blood Mini kit. Blood was collected by leukapheresis, and PBMCs were isolated by Ficoll-Histopaque density gradient centrifugation and then cryopreserved in liquid nitrogen vapor phase. This receptor was obtained from a woman aged 35 to 49 in good health. Some clones in this sample may be carry-over from other donors' samples. The sequenced material came from PBMCs. The chain is assembled from TRBV28 and TRBJ2-5; the D gene identity is not certain. The better agreement between TRBJ2-7 and the DNA end casts doubt on the J call. The DNA is TGTGCCAGCAGTGACAATCCAAGCTCCTACGAGCAGTACTTC. Its protein product is CASSDNPSSYEQYF.